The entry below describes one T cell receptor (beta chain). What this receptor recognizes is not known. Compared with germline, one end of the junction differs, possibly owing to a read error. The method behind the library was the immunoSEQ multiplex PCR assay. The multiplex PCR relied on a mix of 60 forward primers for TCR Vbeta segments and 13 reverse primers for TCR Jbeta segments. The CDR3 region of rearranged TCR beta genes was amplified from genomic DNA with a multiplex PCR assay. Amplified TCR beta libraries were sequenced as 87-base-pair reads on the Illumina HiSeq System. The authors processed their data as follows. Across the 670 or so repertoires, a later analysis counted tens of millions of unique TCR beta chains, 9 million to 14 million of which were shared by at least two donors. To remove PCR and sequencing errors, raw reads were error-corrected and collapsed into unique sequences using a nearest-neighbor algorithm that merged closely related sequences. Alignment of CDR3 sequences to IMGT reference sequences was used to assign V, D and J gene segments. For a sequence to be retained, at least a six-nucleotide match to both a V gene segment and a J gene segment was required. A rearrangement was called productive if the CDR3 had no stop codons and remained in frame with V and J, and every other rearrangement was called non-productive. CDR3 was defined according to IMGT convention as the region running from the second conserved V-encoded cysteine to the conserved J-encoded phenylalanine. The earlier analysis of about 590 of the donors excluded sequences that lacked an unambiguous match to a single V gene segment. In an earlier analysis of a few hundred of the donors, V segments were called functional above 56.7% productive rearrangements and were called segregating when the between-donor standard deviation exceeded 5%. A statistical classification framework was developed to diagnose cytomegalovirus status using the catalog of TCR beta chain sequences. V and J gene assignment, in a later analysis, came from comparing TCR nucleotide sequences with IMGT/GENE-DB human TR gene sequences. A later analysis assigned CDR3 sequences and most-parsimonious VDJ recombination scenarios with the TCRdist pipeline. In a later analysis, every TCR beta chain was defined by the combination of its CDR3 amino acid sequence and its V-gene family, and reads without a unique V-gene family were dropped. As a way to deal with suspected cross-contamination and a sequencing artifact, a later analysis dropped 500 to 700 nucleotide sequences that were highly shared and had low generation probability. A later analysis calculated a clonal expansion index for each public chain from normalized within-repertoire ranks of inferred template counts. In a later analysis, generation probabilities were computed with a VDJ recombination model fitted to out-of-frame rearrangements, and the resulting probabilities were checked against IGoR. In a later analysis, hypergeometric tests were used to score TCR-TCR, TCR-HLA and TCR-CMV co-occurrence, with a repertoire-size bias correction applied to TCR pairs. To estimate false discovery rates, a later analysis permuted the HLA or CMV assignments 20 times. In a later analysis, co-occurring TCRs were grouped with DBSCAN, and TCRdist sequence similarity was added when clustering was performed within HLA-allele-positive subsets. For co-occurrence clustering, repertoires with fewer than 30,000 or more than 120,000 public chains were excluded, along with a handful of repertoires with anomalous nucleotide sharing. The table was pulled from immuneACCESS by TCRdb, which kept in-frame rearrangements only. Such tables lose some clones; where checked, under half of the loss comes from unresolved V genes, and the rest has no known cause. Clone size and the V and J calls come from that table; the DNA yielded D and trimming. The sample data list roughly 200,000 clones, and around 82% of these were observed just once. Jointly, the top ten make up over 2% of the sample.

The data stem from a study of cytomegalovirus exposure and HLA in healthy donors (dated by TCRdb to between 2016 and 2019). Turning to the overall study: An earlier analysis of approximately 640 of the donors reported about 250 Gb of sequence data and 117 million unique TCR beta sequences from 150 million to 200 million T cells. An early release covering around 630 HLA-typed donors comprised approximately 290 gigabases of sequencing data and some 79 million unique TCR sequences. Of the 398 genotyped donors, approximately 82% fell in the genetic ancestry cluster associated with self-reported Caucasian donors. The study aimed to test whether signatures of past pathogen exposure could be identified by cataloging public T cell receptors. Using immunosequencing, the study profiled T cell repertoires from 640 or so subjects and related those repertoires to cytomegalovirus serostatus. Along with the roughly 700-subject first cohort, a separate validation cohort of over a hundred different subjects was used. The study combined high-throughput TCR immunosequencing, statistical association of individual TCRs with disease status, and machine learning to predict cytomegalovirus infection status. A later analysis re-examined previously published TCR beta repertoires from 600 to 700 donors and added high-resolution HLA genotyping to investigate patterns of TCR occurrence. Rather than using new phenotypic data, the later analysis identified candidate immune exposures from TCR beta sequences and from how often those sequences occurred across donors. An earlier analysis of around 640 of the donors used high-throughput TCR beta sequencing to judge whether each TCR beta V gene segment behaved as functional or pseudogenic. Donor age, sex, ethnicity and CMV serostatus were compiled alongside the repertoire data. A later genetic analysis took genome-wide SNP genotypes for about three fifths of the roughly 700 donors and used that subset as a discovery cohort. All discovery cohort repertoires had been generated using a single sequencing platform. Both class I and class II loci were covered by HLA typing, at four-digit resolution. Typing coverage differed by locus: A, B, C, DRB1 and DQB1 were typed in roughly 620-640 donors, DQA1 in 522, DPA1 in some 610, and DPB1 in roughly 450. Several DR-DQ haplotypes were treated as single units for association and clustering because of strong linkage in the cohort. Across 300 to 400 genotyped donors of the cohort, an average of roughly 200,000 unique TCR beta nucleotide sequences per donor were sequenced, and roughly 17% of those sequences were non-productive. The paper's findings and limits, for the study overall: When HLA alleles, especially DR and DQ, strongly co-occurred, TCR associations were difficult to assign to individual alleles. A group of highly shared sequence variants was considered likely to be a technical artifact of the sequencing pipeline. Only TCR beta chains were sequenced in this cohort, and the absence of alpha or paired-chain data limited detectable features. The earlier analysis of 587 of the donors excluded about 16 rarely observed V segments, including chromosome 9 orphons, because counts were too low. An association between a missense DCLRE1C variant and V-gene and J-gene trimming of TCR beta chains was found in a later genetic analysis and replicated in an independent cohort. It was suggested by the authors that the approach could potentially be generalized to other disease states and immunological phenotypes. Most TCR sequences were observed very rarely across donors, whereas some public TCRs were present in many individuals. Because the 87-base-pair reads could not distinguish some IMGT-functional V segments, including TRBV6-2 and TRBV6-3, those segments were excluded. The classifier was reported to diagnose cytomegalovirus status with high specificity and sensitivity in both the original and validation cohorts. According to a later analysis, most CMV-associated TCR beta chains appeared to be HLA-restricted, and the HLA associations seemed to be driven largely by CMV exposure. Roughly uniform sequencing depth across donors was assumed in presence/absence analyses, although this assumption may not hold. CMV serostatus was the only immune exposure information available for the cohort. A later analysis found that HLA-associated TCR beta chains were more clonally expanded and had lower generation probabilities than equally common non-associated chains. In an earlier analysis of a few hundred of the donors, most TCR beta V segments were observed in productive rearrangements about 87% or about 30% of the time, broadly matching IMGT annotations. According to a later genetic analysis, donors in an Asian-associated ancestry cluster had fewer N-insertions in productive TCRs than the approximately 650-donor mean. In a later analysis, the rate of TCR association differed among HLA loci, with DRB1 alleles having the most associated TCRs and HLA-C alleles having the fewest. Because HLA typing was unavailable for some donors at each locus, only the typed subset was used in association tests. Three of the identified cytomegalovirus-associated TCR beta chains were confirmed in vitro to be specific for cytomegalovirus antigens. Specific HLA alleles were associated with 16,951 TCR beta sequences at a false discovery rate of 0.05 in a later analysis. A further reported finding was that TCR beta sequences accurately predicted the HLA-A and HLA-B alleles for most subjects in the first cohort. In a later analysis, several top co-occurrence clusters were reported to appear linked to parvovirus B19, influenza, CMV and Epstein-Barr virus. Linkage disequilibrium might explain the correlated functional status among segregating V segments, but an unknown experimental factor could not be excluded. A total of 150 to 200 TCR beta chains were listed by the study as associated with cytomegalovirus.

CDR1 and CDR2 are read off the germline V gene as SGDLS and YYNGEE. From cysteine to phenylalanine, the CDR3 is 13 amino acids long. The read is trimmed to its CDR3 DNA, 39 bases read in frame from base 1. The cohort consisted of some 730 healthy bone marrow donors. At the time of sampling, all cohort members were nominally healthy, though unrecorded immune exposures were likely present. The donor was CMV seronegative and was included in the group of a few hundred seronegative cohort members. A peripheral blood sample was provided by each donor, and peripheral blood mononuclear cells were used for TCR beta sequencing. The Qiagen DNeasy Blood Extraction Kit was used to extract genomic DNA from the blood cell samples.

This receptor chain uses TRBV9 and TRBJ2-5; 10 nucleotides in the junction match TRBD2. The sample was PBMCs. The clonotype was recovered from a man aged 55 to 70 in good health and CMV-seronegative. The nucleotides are TGTGCCAGCAGCAACGGACTAGCGGAGACCCGGTACTTC. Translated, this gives CASSNGLAETRYF.